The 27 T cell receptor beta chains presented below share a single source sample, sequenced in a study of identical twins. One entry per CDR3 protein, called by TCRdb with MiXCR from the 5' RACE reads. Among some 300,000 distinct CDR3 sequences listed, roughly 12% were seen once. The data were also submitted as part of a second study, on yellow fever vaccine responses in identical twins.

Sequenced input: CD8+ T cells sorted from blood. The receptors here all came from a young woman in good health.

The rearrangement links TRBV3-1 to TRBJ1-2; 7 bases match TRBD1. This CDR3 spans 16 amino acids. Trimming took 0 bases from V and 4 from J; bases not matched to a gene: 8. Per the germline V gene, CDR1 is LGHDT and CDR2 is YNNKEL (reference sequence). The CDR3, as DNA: TGTGCCAGCAGCCAAGATTTCACAGGGGCCTCCTATGGCTACACCTTC. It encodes CASSQDFTGASYGYTF.

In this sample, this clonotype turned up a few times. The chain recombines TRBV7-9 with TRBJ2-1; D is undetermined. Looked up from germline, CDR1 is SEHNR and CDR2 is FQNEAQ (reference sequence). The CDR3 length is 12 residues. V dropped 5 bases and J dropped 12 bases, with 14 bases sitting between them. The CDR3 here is CASSPPFDGQFF. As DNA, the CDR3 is TGTGCCAGCAGCCCCCCCTTTGATGGGCAGTTCTTC.

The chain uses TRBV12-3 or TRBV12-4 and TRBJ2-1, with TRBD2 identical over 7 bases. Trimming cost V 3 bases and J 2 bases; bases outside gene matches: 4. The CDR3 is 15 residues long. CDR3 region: CASSFASGPYNEQFF. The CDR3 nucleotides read TGTGCCAGCAGTTTTGCTAGCGGACCCTACAATGAGCAGTTCTTC.

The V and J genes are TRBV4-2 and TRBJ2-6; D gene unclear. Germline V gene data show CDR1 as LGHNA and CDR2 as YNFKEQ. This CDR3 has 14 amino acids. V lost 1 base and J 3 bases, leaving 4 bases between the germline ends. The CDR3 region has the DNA TGTGCCAGCAGCCAAGGGGGTGGGGCCAACGTCCTGACTTTC. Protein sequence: CASSQGGGANVLTF.

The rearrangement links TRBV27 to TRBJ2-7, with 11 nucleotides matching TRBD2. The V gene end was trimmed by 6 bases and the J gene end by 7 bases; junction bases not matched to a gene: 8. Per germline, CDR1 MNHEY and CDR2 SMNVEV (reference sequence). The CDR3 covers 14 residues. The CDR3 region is CASRDSGGAEEQYV. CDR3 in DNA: TGTGCCAGCAGAGATAGCGGGGGGGCTGAAGAGCAGTACGTC.

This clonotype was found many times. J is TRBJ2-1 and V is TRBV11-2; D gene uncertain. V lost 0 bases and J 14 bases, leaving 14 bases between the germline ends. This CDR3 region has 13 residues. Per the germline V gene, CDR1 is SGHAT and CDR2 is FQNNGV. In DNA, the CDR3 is TGTGCCAGCAGCTTAGAAGTCGGGCTAGGAGAGTTCTTC. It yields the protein CASSLEVGLGEFF.

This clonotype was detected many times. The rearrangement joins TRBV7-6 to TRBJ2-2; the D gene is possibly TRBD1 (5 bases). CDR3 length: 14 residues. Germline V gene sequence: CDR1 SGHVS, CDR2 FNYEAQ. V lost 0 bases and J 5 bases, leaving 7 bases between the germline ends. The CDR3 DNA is TGTGCCAGCAGCTTAGCTGCAGGGACCGGGGAGCTGTTTTTT. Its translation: CASSLAAGTGELFF.

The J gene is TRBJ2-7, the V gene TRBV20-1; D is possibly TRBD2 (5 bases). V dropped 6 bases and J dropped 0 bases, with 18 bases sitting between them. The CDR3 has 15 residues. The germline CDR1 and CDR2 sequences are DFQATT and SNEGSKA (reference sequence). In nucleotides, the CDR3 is TGCAGTGCCTCCCCAACTAGTGGCGACTCCTACGAGCAGTACTTC. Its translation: CSASPTSGDSYEQYF.

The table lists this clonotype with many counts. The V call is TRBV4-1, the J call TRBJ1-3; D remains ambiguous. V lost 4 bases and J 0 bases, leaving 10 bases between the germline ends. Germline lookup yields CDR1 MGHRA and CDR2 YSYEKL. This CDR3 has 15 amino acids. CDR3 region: CASSPTPGSGNTIYF. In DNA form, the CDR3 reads TGCGCCAGCAGCCCAACACCGGGCTCTGGAAACACCATATATTTT.

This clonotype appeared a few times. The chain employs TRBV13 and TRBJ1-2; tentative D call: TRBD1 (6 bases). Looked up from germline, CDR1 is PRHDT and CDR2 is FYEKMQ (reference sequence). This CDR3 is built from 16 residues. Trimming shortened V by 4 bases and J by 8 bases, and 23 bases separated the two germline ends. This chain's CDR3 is CASSSGTPTVFHGYTF. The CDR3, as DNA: TGTGCCAGCAGCTCGGGGACACCCACGGTCTTTCACGGCTACACCTTC.

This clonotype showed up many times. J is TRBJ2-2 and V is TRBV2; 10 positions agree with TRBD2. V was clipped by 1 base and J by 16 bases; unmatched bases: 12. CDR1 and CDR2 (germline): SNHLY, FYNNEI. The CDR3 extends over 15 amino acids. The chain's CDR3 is CASSEVDSSGSSGFF. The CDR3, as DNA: TGTGCCAGCAGTGAAGTAGACTCTAGCGGGAGCAGTGGGTTTTTT. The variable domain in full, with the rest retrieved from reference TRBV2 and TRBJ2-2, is EPEVTQTPSHQVTQMGQEVILRCVPISNHLYFYWYRQILGQKVEFLVSFYNNEISEKSEIFDDQFSVERPDGSNFTLKIRSTKLEDSAMYFCASSEVDSSGSSGFFGEGSRLTVL.

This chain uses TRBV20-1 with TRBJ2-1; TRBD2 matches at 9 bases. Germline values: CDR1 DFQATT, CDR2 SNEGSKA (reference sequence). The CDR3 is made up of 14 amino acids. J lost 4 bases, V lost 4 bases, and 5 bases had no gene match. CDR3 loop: CSAKVLAGYNEQFF. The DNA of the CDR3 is TGCAGTGCTAAGGTTCTAGCGGGGTACAATGAGCAGTTCTTC.

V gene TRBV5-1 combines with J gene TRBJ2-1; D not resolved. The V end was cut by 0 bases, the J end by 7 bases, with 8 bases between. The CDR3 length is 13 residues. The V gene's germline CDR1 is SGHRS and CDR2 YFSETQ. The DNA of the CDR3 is TGCGCCAGCAGCTTGGCCAGTATGAATGAGCAGTTCTTC. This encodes CASSLASMNEQFF.

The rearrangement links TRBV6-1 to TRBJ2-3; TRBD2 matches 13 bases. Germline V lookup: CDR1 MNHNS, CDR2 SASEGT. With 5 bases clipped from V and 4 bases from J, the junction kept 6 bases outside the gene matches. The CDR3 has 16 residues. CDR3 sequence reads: CASSPWTSGSADTQYF. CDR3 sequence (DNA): TGTGCCAGCAGTCCCTGGACTAGCGGGAGCGCAGATACGCAGTATTTT.

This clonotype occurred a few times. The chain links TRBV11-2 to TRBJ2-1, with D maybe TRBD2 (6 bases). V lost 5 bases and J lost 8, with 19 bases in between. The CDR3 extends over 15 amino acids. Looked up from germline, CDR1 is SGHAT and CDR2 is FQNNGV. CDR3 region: CASSPGGRAADEQFF. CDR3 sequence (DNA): TGTGCCAGCAGCCCCGGGGGAAGGGCGGCGGATGAGCAGTTCTTC.

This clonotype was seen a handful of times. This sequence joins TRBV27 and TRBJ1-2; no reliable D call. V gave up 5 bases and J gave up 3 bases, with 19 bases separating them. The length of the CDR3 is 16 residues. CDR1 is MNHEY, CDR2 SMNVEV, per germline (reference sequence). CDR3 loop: CASSGTRVPRDYGYTF. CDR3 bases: TGTGCCAGCAGTGGTACTCGGGTCCCTAGAGACTATGGCTACACCTTC.

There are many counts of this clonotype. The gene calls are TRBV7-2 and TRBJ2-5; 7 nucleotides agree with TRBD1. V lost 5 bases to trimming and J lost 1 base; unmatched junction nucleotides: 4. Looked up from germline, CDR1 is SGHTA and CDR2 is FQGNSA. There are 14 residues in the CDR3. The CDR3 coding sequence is TGTGCCAGCAGCCCTGGACAGGTCCAAGAGACCCAGTACTTC. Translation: CASSPGQVQETQYF.

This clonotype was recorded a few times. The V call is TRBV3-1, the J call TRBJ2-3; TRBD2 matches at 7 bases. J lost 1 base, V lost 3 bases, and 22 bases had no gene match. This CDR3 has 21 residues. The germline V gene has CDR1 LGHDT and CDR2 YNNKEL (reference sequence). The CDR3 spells CASSHVVAASSGTIGTDTQYF. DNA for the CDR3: TGTGCCAGCAGCCACGTTGTAGCCGCGTCCAGCGGGACCATTGGCACAGATACGCAGTATTTT.

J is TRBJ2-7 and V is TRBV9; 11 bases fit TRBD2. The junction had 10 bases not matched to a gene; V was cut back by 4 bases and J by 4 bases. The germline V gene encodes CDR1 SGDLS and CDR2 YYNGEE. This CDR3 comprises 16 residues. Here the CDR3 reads CASSHPLAGGRYEQYF. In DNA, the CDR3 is TGTGCCAGCAGCCACCCGCTAGCGGGAGGCAGGTACGAGCAGTACTTC. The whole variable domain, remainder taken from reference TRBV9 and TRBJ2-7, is DSGVTQTPKHLITATGQRVTLRCSPRSGDLSVYWYQQSLDQGLQFLIQYYNGEERAKGNILERFSAQQFPDLHSELNLSSLELGDSALYFCASSHPLAGGRYEQYFGPGTRLTVT.

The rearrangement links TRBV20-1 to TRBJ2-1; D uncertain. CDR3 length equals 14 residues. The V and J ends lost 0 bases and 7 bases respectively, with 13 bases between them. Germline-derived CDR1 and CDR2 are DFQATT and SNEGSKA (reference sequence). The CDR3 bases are TGCAGTGCTAGAGATCTTACCGTACCTAATGAGCAGTTCTTC. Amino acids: CSARDLTVPNEQFF.

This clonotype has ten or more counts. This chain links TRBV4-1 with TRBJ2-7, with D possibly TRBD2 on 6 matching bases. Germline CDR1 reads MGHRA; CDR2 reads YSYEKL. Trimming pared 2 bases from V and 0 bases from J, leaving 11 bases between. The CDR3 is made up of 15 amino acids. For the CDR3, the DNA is TGCGCCAGCAGCCAACACTGGCGGGGCTCCTACGAGCAGTACGTC. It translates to CASSQHWRGSYEQYV.

The CDR3 DNA reads TGTGCCAGCAACAGCGGGCCCAAAAACATTCAGTACTTC. It is translated as CASNSGPKNIQYF. The chain couples TRBV28 to TRBJ2-4; the D gene is possibly TRBD2 (6 bases). The CDR3 contains 13 residues. Trimming took 7 bases from V and 2 from J, leaving 9 bases between them. Germline V gene lookup returns CDR1 MDHEN and CDR2 SYDVKM.

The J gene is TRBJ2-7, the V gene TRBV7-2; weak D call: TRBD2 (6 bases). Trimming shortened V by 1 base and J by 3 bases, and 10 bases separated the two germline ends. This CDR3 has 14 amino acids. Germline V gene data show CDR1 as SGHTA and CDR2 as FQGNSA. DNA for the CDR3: TGTGCCAGCAGCTTAGAGGGACTTTACTACGAGCAGTACGTC. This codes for CASSLEGLYYEQYV.

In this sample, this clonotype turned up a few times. The CDR3 DNA reads TGTGCCAGCAGCTTTGGTTCAAGGACTGAAGCTTTCTTT. This translates into CASSFGSRTEAFF. This chain links TRBV5-6 with TRBJ1-1; D not certain. The V end was cut by 2 bases, the J end by 5 bases, with 10 bases between. The CDR3 runs 13 residues. The germline V gene has CDR1 SGHDT and CDR2 YYEEEE.

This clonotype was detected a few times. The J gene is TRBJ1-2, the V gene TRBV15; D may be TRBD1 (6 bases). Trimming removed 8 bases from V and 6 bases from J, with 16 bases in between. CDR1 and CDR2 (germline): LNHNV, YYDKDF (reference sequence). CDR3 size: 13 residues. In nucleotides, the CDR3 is TGTGCCACCTCCAGTGGGGGCTGGGATGGCTACACCTTC. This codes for CATSSGGWDGYTF.

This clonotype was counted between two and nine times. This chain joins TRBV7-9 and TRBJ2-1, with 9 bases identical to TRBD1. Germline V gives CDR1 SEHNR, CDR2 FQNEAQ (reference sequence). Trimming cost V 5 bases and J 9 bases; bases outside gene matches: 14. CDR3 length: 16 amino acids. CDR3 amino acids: CASSPRQGEDVFEQFF. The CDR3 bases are TGTGCCAGCAGCCCTAGACAGGGGGAGGATGTTTTTGAGCAGTTCTTC.

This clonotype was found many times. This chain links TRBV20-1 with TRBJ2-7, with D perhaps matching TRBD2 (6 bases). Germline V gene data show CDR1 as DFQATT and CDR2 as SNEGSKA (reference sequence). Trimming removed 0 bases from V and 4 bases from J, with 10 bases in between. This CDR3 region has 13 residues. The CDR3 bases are TGCAGTGCTAGAGAAAGCGGGCGGTACGAGCAGTACTTC. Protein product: CSARESGRYEQYF.